The 23 T cell receptor beta chains below were found in one sample sequenced in a study of human T cells and chemical hapten exposure. Time point reported: patch test 1, 2 weeks after DPC sensitization. Treatment specified: therapeutic diphenylcyclopropenone sensitization with weekly scalp DPC. TCRdb reanalysed the RACE reads using MiXCR and keeps one entry per CDR3 protein. The table records approximately 73,000 distinct CDR3 sequences, 10% of them present only once. Sequenced material: whole blood, taken in connection with sensitization to the hapten diphenylcyclopropenone (DPC). The receptors derive from a woman in her forties or fifties with alopecia areata. Some clones in this sample may be carry-over from other donors' samples.

The DNA for the CDR3 is TGTGCCAGCAGCTTAAGGACAGGGGGTAGCTATGGCTACACCTTC. Translating gives CASSLRTGGSYGYTF. This chain uses TRBV11-2 with TRBJ1-2; TRBD1 aligns across 10 bases. The V and J ends lost 2 bases and 4 bases, in that order; junction bases with no gene match: 4. CDR1 is SGHAT and CDR2 is FQNNGV in the germline V gene. This CDR3 has 15 amino acids. The variable domain in full, completed from reference TRBV11-2 and TRBJ1-2, reads EAGVAQSPRYKIIEKRQSVAFWCNPISGHATLYWYQQILGQGPKLLIQFQNNGVVDDSQLPKDRFSAERLKGVDSTLKIQPAKLEDSAVYLCASSLRTGGSYGYTFGSGTRLTVV.

The chain has TRBV10-2 and TRBJ1-1; 9 nucleotides line up with TRBD1. After removal of 7 bases from V and 5 bases from J, the junction contained 8 bases not matched to a gene. There are 14 residues in the CDR3. The germline V gene has CDR1 WSHSY and CDR2 SAAADI. The CDR3 here is CASKIGTGWTEAFF. The CDR3 DNA follows: TGCGCCAGCAAAATCGGGACAGGGTGGACTGAAGCTTTCTTT.

This chain joins TRBV6-2 or TRBV6-3 and TRBJ1-1; D ambiguous. The CDR3 contains 14 residues. Trimming left V 5 bases short and J 4 bases short, with 14 bases between. Per the germline V gene, CDR1 is MNHEY and CDR2 is SVGEGT. CDR3: CASSNVRAGTEAFF. In DNA, the CDR3 is TGTGCCAGCAGTAACGTCCGGGCGGGCACTGAAGCTTTCTTT.

J is TRBJ1-1 and V is TRBV3-1, with D maybe TRBD1 (6 bases). V lost 5 bases and J 5 bases, leaving 15 bases between the germline ends. Germline loops: CDR1 LGHDT, CDR2 YNNKEL (reference sequence). This CDR3 spans 14 amino acids. CDR3 residues: CASSNGRGRTEAFF. The CDR3 nucleotides read TGTGCCAGCAGCAACGGCCGGGGGCGGACTGAAGCTTTCTTT. Filled out from reference TRBV3-1 and TRBJ1-1, the complete variable domain reads DTAVSQTPKYLVTQMGNDKSIKCEQNLGHDTMYWYKQDSKKFLKIMFSYNNKELIINETVPNRFSPKSPDKAHLNLHINSLELGDSAVYFCASSNGRGRTEAFFGQGTRLTVV.

The chain couples TRBV19 to TRBJ2-7; TRBD1 agrees at 12 bases. V dropped 6 bases and J dropped 6; count of bases not matched to a gene: 9. Germline CDR1 and CDR2: LNHDA and SQIVND (reference sequence). The CDR3 contains 15 residues. The CDR3 DNA reads as TGTGCCAGTAGCCAGACCGGGACAGGGGGCACCGAGCAGTACTTC. It is translated as CASSQTGTGGTEQYF.

The chain is built from TRBV28 and TRBJ2-3; D is unresolved. CDR1 MDHEN and CDR2 SYDVKM come from the germline V gene. V lost 5 bases to trimming and J lost 4 bases, with 7 bases between them. CDR3 length: 12 amino acids. Written as DNA, the CDR3 is TGTGCCAGCAGTGGCCATCCAGATACGCAGTATTTT. Translation gives CASSGHPDTQYF.

The table lists this clonotype with a few counts. The rearrangement uses TRBV11-2 and TRBJ2-5; a possible D gene is TRBD2 (6 bases). CDR3 size: 17 residues. Germline CDR1 and CDR2: SGHAT and FQNNGV. Trimming removed 1 base from V and 4 bases from J, with 19 bases in between. The CDR3: CASSLVGGLSTVETQYF. For the CDR3, the DNA is TGTGCCAGCAGCTTAGTAGGTGGACTATCGACGGTAGAGACCCAGTACTTC. The variable domain in full, with the rest retrieved from reference TRBV11-2 and TRBJ2-5, is EAGVAQSPRYKIIEKRQSVAFWCNPISGHATLYWYQQILGQGPKLLIQFQNNGVVDDSQLPKDRFSAERLKGVDSTLKIQPAKLEDSAVYLCASSLVGGLSTVETQYFGPGTRLLVL.

V is TRBV27 and J is TRBJ1-6; D might be TRBD1 (6 bases). CDR3 size: 15 residues. CDR1 and CDR2 (germline): MNHEY, SMNVEV (reference sequence). Trimming took 2 bases from V and 9 from J, leaving 14 bases between them. The CDR3 spells CASSLRGGLGSPLHF. The CDR3 nucleotides are TGTGCCAGCAGTTTAAGGGGGGGGCTCGGTTCACCCCTCCACTTT.

This chain joins TRBV9 and TRBJ2-1; possible D gene TRBD2, 6 bases. The ends were cut back, 0 bases at V and 2 bases at J, with 9 bases in the middle. The CDR3 sequence is 15 residues long. The germline V gene encodes CDR1 SGDLS and CDR2 YYNGEE. This CDR3 is CASSVGAGTYNEQFF. The CDR3 nucleotides read TGTGCCAGCAGCGTAGGAGCGGGCACCTACAATGAGCAGTTCTTC.

This clonotype showed up just a few times. The chain uses TRBV12-3 or TRBV12-4 and TRBJ1-1; D unresolved. The CDR3 length is 14 residues. The V end was cut by 5 bases, the J end by 0 bases, with 10 bases between. CDR3 residues: CASSPSALNTEAFF. The CDR3 DNA is TGTGCCAGCAGTCCGTCAGCCTTGAACACTGAAGCTTTCTTT.

The chain is built from TRBV30 and TRBJ2-7, with D perhaps TRBD1 or TRBD2 (5 bases each). Per germline, CDR1 GTSNPN and CDR2 SVGIG (reference sequence). The CDR3 is 13 residues long. V gave up 2 bases and J gave up 7 bases, with 15 bases separating them. CDR3 DNA sequence: TGTGCCTGGAGTCCGGGACCCCCCAGGGAGCAGTACTTC. The encoded protein is CAWSPGPPREQYF.

CDR3 region: CSVEGLYNEQFF. Here the CDR3 DNA reads TGCAGCGTTGAGGGACTGTACAATGAGCAGTTCTTC. This chain connects TRBV29-1 to TRBJ2-1, with a tentative D call TRBD2 (6 bases). Trimming stripped 3 bases from V and 4 bases from J, with 7 bases between. This CDR3 spans 12 amino acids. Germline V lookup: CDR1 SQVTM, CDR2 ANQGSEA.

This clonotype came up many times. CDR3 sequence: CASSRRGERHYEQYF. Written as DNA, the CDR3 is TGTGCCAGCAGTCGTAGGGGGGAGCGACACTACGAGCAGTACTTC. The rearrangement uses TRBV7-2 and TRBJ2-7; D may match TRBD1 or TRBD2 (6 bases each). This CDR3 has 15 residues. Per the germline V gene, CDR1 is SGHTA and CDR2 is FQGNSA. V gave up 6 bases and J gave up 3 bases, with 18 bases separating them. Variable domain in full (rest from reference TRBV7-2 and TRBJ2-7): GAGVSQSPSNKVTEKGKDVELRCDPISGHTALYWYRQSLGQGLEFLIYFQGNSAPDKSGLPSDRFSAERTGGSVSTLTIQRTQQEDSAVYLCASSRRGERHYEQYFGPGTRLTVT.

The gene calls are TRBV5-1 and TRBJ2-7, with 11 positions matching TRBD2. V gave up 5 bases and J gave up 3 bases; unmatched junction bases: 10. Germline assignment: CDR1 SGHRS and CDR2 YFSETQ. The CDR3 totals 16 residues. CDR3 in DNA: TGCGCCAGCAGACAACCCACTAGCGGGAGCCGCTACGAGCAGTACTTC. Translation gives CASRQPTSGSRYEQYF.

There are a few counts of this clonotype. The V gene is TRBV9, the J gene TRBJ1-2; 9 bases align to TRBD1. Germline assignment: CDR1 SGDLS and CDR2 YYNGEE. With 2 bases clipped from V and 4 bases from J, the junction kept 3 bases outside the gene matches. The CDR3 loop spans 14 amino acids. CDR3 DNA sequence: TGTGCCAGCAGCGTGGGACAGGGAGGCTATGGCTACACCTTC. Translation gives CASSVGQGGYGYTF.

This clonotype was seen a few times. V and J are TRBV11-2 and TRBJ2-2, with TRBD1 matching over 7 bases. Germline V gives CDR1 SGHAT, CDR2 FQNNGV. V was clipped by 6 bases and J by 6 bases; unmatched bases: 7. CDR3 length equals 14 residues. CDR3 DNA: TGTGCCAGCAGGTCCGGGACAGAGGCCGGGGAGCTGTTTTTT. It specifies CASRSGTEAGELFF.

This clonotype has only a few counts. This chain uses TRBV28 with TRBJ2-5; no firm D call. Germline CDR1 is MDHEN and CDR2 is SYDVKM. V was pared by 8 bases and J by 7 bases, with 20 bases between. This CDR3 has 14 residues. DNA of the CDR3: TGTGCCAGCTGCGACGAAGGCTATACGGGGACCCAGTACTTC. Encoded protein: CASCDEGYTGTQYF. Full variable domain (rest looked up from reference TRBV28 and TRBJ2-5): DVKVTQSSRYLVKRTGEKVFLECVQDMDHENMFWYRQDPGLGLRLIYFSYDVKMKEKGDIPEGYSVSREKKERFSLILESASTNQTSMYLCASCDEGYTGTQYFGPGTRLLVL.

This clonotype showed up just a few times. This chain uses TRBV6-1 with TRBJ1-2; D might be TRBD1 (5 bases). The V end lost 0 bases, the J end lost 4 bases, and 9 bases lay between the germline ends. The CDR3 runs to 14 residues. The germline V gene encodes CDR1 MNHNS and CDR2 SASEGT. For the CDR3, the DNA is TGTGCCAGCAGTGAAGCACCCGGGGGCTATGGCTACACCTTC. It yields the protein CASSEAPGGYGYTF.

This clonotype was seen more than once but under ten times. The chain has TRBV2 and TRBJ1-3, with 8 bases aligning to TRBD1. J gave up 0 bases and V 5 bases, and 3 bases lay outside the gene matches. Germline-derived CDR1 and CDR2 are SNHLY and FYNNEI. The CDR3 is 15 amino acids. The CDR3 sequence: CASSIDRGSGNTIYF. The CDR3 DNA is TGTGCCAGCAGTATAGACAGGGGCTCTGGAAACACCATATATTTT.

This chain joins TRBV29-1 and TRBJ1-2; D may be TRBD1 (5 bases). Germline loops: CDR1 SQVTM, CDR2 ANQGSEA. The CDR3 is 11 residues long. Trimming took 6 bases from V and 5 from J, leaving 10 bases between them. The CDR3 DNA follows: TGCAGCGTCGGGGCCGCGTATGGCTACACCTTC. Translated, it gives CSVGAAYGYTF.

This chain joins TRBV29-1 and TRBJ1-1, with 8 bases matching TRBD1. Germline trimming cut 7 bases from V and 1 base from J; bases unmatched to any gene: 5. Germline V gene lookup returns CDR1 SQVTM and CDR2 ANQGSEA. CDR3 length: 13 amino acids. CDR3 amino acids: CSGKTGENTEAFF. CDR3 coding DNA: TGCAGCGGGAAGACAGGGGAGAACACTGAAGCTTTCTTT.

This clonotype was seen a handful of times. The genes are TRBV5-1 and TRBJ2-1; 11 bases map to TRBD2. The ends lost 0 bases at V and 2 bases at J; junction bases unmatched: 4. CDR3 length: 17 amino acids. Germline V CDR1 and CDR2: SGHRS, YFSETQ. The CDR3 here is CASSLGLAGPAYNEQFF. CDR3 DNA: TGCGCCAGCAGCTTGGGACTAGCGGGACCAGCCTACAATGAGCAGTTCTTC.

This chain joins TRBV7-9 and TRBJ1-4; no definite D call. Germline V gene data show CDR1 as SEHNR and CDR2 as FQNEAQ (reference sequence). The CDR3 contains 14 residues. Trimming pared 1 base from V and 7 bases from J, leaving 10 bases between. CDR3 bases: TGTGCCAGCAGCTTAGATCGGACGACTGAAAAACTGTTTTTT. Protein product: CASSLDRTTEKLFF.